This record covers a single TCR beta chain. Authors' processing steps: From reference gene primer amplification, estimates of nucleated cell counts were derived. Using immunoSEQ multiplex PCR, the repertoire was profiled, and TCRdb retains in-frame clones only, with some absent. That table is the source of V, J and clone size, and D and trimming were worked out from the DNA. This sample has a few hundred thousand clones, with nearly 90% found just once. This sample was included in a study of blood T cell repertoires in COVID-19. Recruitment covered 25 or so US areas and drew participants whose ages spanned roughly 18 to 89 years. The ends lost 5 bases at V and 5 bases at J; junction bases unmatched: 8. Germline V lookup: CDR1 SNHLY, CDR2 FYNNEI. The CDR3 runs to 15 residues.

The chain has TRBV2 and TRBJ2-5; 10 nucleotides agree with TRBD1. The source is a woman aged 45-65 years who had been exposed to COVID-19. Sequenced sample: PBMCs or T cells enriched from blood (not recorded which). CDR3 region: CASSLGTGAWETQYF. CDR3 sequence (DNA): TGTGCCAGCAGTCTAGGGACAGGGGCGTGGGAGACCCAGTACTTC.